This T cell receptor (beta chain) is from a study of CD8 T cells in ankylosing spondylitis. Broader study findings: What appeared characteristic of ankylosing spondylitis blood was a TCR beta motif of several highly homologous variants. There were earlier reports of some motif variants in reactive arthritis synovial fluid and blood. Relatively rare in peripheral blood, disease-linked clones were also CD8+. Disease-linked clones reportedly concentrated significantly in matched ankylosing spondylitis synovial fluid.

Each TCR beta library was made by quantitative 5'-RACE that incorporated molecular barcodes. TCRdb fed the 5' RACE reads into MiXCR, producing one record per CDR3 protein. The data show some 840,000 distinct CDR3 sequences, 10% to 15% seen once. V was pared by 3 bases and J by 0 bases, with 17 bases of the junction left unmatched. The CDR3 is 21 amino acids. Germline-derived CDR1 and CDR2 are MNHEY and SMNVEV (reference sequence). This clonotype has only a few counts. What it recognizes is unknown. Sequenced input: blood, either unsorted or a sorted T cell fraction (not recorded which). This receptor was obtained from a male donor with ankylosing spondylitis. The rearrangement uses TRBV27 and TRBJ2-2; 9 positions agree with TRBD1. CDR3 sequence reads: CASSFHPGQGRKISNTGELFF. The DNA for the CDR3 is TGTGCCAGCAGTTTTCATCCGGGACAGGGTAGAAAAATCTCGAACACCGGGGAGCTGTTTTTT.